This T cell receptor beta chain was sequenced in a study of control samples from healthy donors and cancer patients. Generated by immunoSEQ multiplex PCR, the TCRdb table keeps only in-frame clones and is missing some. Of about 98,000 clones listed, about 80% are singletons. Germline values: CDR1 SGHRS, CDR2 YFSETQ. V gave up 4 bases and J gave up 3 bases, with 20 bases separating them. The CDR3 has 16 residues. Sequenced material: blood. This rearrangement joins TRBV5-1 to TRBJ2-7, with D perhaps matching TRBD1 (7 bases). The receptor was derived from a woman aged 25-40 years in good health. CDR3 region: CASSPKGGTADYEQYF. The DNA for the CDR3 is TGCGCCAGCAGCCCTAAAGGGGGGACAGCAGACTACGAGCAGTACTTC.